These 10 T cell receptor beta chains came from one sample sequenced in a study of cytomegalovirus exposure and HLA in healthy donors. In the PCR, 60 Vbeta and 13 Jbeta primers were used. Clones were read by immunoSEQ multiplex PCR, and TCRdb kept only the in-frame ones, dropping some. The sample includes some 150,000 clones, about 74% seen only once; the top ten take roughly 4.9%. Sequenced sample: PBMCs. These receptors all stem from a woman aged 45-59 years in good health and CMV-seronegative.

The chain has TRBV2 and TRBJ1-4; unclear D gene. This CDR3 has 12 amino acids. Between the trimmed V and J ends, which lost 7 bases and 5 bases, there was a span of 8 bases. CDR1 is SNHLY and CDR2 is FYNNEI in the germline V gene. The CDR3 loop reads CASTWENEKLFF. In nucleotides, the CDR3 is TGTGCCAGCACGTGGGAGAATGAAAAACTGTTTTTT. Complete variable domain (other parts from reference TRBV2 and TRBJ1-4): EPEVTQTPSHQVTQMGQEVILRCVPISNHLYFYWYRQILGQKVEFLVSFYNNEISEKSEIFDDQFSVERPDGSNFTLKIRSTKLEDSAMYFCASTWENEKLFFGSGTQLSVL.

The chain links TRBV5-4 to TRBJ2-5; possible D gene TRBD1, 5 bases. The DNA matches TRBJ2-7 better at its end, which makes the J call doubtful. Per the germline V gene, CDR1 is SGHNT and CDR2 is YYREEE (reference sequence). The CDR3 is 14 residues long. As DNA, the CDR3 is TGTGCCAGCAGTCTTTCCAGGGTGGTAGGCGAGCAGTACTTC. It specifies CASSLSRVVGEQYF.

The CDR3 bases are TGTGCCACCAGCAGATCTTTTCCGGGACAGGGGATTCAGCCCCAGCATTTT. Translating gives CATSRSFPGQGIQPQHF. This sequence joins TRBV15 and TRBJ1-5; 10 bases are shared with TRBD1. This CDR3 is 17 amino acids long. Trimming took 2 bases from V and 6 from J; bases not matched to a gene: 10. Germline CDR1 LNHNV, CDR2 YYDKDF (reference sequence).

This clone has only a few counts. The chain uses TRBV7-6 and TRBJ1-5; D might be TRBD1 (5 bases). The CDR3 consists of 13 residues. The V and J ends lost 2 bases and 8 bases respectively, with 10 bases between them. Per the germline V gene, CDR1 is SGHVS and CDR2 is FNYEAQ. The CDR3 coding sequence is TGTGCCAGCAGCTTAAATGACAGAAAGCCCCAGCATTTT. Amino acid sequence: CASSLNDRKPQHF.

This clone was detected a few times. This sequence joins TRBV2 and TRBJ2-5, with 10 bases fitting TRBD2. V trimming: 5 bases; J trimming: 5 bases; junction bases outside the gene matches: 5. The CDR3 is 14 residues long. Germline V gives CDR1 SNHLY, CDR2 FYNNEI. The CDR3 sequence: CASSRTSGYETQYF. CDR3 in DNA: TGTGCCAGCAGTCGGACTAGCGGATACGAGACCCAGTACTTC. Variable domain in full (rest from reference TRBV2 and TRBJ2-5): EPEVTQTPSHQVTQMGQEVILRCVPISNHLYFYWYRQILGQKVEFLVSFYNNEISEKSEIFDDQFSVERPDGSNFTLKIRSTKLEDSAMYFCASSRTSGYETQYFGPGTRLLVL.

The chain couples TRBV5-1 to TRBJ1-5; D not certain. Trimming took off 0 bases at V and 2 bases at J, with 6 bases between the two ends. CDR3 length equals 14 residues. CDR1 and CDR2 from the germline V gene are SGHRS and YFSETQ. CDR3 in DNA: TGCGCCAGCAGCTTGGCCGGAGGCAATCAGCCCCAGCATTTT. Its protein product is CASSLAGGNQPQHF.

V usage is TRBV18 and J usage is TRBJ1-2; the match to TRBD1 covers 8 bases. V was clipped by 2 bases and J by 4 bases; unmatched bases: 6. Per the germline V gene, CDR1 is KGHSH and CDR2 is LQKENI. The CDR3 loop spans 15 amino acids. CDR3 protein: CASSPGADRGYGYTF. In DNA form, the CDR3 reads TGTGCCAGCTCACCAGGGGCCGACAGGGGCTATGGCTACACCTTC.

This chain uses TRBV18 with TRBJ2-7; 9 positions match TRBD1. Germline V gene data show CDR1 as KGHSH and CDR2 as LQKENI. The CDR3 has 16 amino acids. The V gene end was trimmed by 5 bases and the J gene end by 2 bases; junction bases not matched to a gene: 10. This CDR3 reads CASSITGGGITYEQYF. The CDR3 region has the DNA TGTGCCAGCTCAATTACAGGGGGCGGCATTACCTACGAGCAGTACTTC.

This clone turned up a few times. V and J are TRBV28 and TRBJ1-2; 9 bases are shared with TRBD1. This CDR3 has 14 amino acids. V shed 5 bases and J 7 bases; nucleotides not matched to a gene: 8. CDR1 and CDR2 from the germline V gene are MDHEN and SYDVKM. The CDR3 loop reads CASSPNRGRFGYTF. In nucleotides, the CDR3 is TGTGCCAGCAGTCCCAACAGGGGGCGCTTTGGCTACACCTTC.

The chain is built from TRBV4-3 and TRBJ1-4; 11 bases map to TRBD1. This CDR3 has 18 residues. CDR1 and CDR2 (germline): LGHNA, YSLEER. Trimming removed 4 bases from V and 1 base from J; junction bases left unmatched: 8. CDR3 nucleotides: TGCGCCAGCAGCCCTAAGGGACAGGGGGGGGAAACTAATGAAAAACTGTTTTTT. Its protein product is CASSPKGQGGETNEKLFF.